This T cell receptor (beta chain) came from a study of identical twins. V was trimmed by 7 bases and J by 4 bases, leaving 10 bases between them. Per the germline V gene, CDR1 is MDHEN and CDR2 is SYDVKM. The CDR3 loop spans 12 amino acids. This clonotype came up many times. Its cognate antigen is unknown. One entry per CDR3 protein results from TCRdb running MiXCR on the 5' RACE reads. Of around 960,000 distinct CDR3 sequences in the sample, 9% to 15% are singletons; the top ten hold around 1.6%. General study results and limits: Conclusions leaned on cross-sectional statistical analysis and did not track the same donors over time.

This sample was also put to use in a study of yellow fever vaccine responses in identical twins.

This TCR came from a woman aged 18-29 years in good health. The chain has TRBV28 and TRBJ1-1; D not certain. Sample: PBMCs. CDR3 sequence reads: CASNSFGTEAFF. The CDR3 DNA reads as TGTGCCAGCAACTCCTTCGGCACTGAAGCTTTCTTT.